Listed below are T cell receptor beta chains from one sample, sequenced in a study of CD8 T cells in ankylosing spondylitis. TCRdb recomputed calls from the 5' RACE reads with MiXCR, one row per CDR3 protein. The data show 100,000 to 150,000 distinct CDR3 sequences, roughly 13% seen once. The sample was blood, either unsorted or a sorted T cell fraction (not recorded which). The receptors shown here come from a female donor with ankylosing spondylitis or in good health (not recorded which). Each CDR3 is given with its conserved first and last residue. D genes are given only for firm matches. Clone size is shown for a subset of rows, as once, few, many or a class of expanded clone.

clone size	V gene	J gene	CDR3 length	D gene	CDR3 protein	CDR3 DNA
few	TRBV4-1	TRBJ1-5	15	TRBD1	CASSQEWDRGLAQHF	TGCGCCAGCAGCCAAGAATGGGACAGGGGCTTAGCCCAGCATTTT
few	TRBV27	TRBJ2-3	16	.	CASSPLAVSSTDTQYF	TGTGCCAGCAGTCCTTTAGCGGTTTCTAGCACAGATACGCAGTATTTT
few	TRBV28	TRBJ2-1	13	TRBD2	CASTGTSGTRWFF	TGTGCCAGCACAGGGACTAGCGGCACCCGGTGGTTCTTC
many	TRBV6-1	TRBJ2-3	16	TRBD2	CASSHSGRHITDTQYF	TGTGCCAGCAGTCATAGCGGGAGGCATATCACAGATACGCAGTATTTT
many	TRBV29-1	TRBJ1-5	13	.	CSVWTAGNQPQHF	TGCAGCGTTTGGACAGCCGGAAATCAGCCCCAGCATTTT
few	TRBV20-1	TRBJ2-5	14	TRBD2	CSASGTEGSKTQYF	TGCAGTGCCAGCGGGACGGAGGGTTCGAAGACCCAGTACTTC
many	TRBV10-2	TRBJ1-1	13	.	CATEGPMNTEAFF	TGCGCCACAGAAGGACCAATGAACACTGAAGCTTTCTTT
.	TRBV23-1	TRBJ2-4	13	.	CASSQLAKNIQYF	TGCGCCAGCAGTCAGCTAGCCAAAAACATTCAGTACTTC
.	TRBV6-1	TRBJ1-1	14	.	CASSQTGARTEAFF	TGTGCCAGCAGTCAGACGGGGGCTCGCACTGAAGCTTTCTTT
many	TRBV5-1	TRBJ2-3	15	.	CASSGMGGPGDTQYF	TGCGCCAGCAGCGGAATGGGGGGGCCGGGGGATACGCAGTATTTT
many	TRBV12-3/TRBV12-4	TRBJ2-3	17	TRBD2	CASSMVDVEAGGDTQYF	TGTGCCAGCAGTATGGTTGATGTGGAAGCGGGGGGTGACACGCAGTATTTT